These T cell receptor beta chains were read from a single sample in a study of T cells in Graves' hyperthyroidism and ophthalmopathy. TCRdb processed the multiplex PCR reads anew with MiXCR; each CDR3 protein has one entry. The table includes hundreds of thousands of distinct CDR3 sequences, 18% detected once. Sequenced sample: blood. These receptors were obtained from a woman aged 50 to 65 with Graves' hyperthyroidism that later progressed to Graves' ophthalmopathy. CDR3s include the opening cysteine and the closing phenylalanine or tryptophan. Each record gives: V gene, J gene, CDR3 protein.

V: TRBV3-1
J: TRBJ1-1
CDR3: CASSQDLEGADTEAFF

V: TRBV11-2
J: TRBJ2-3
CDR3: CASSPDRSDTQYF

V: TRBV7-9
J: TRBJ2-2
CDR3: CASSLGLGENTGELFF

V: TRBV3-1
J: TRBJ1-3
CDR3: CASSFPLASGNTIYF

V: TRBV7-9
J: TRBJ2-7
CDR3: CASRIGDRNEQYF

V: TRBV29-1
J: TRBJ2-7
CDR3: CSVADSTYEQYF

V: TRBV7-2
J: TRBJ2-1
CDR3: CASSLGRDNEQFF

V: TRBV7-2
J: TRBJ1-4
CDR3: CASSLLGPNEKLFF

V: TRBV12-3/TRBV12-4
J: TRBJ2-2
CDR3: CASSFGLAGNTGELFF

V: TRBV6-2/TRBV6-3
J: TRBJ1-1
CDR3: CASSLDRTRRAFF

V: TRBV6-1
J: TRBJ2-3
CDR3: CASSASGFTDTQYF

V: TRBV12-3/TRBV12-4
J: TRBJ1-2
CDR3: CASSFLGNPGYTF

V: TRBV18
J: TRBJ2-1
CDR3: CASSPEWSGYEQFF

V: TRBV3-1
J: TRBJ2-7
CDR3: CASSRTPGQGIHEQYF

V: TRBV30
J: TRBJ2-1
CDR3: CAWNVEQGRYEQFF

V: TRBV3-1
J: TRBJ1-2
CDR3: CASSPRSQGGKYGYTF

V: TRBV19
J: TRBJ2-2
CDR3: CASSFGTYTGELFF

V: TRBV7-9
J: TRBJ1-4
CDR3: CASSPWDRAANEKLFF

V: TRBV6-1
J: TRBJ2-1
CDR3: CASRGDLHNEQFF

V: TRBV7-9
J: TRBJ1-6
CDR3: CASSLGLGPNSPLHF

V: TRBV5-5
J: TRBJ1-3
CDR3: CASSLGAGYSGNTIYF

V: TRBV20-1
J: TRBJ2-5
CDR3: CSVIVQGQETQYF

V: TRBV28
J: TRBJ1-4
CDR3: CASSLTESGTNEKLFF

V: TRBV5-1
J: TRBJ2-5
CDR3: CASSASILETQYF

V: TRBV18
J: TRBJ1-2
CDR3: CASSPGSDYGYTF

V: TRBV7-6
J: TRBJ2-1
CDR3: CASTLGGAKREQFF

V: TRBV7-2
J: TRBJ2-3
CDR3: CASSPRRISTDTQYF

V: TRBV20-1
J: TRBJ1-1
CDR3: CSASLNADTEAFF

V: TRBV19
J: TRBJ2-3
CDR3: CASDDSHPTDTQYF

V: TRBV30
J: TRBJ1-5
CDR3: CAWSVRFVGGAQPQHF

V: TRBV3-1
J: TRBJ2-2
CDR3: CASSQVGGSTGELFF

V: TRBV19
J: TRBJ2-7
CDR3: CASSRGTGFSYEQYF

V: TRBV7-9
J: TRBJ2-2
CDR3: CASSFFIIDPGELFF

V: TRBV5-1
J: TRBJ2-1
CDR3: CASTGTSGNNEQFF

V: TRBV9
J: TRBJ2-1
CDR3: CASSIGTSGGADEQFF

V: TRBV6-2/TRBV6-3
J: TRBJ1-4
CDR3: CASSRGGAVEKLFF

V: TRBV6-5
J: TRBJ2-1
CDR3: CASSLSAPLVYNEQFF

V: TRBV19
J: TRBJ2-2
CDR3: CASSPRGAPHTGELFF

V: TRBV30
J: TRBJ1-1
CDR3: CAWSVLPGMNTEAFF

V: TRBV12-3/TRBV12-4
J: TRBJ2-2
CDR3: CASSQTSAGNTGELFF

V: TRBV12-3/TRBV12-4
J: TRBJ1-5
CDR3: CASSRRGQELNQPQHF

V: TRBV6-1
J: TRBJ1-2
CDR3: CASSEGPGGYYGYTF

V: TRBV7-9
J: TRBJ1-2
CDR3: CASSGQGVAGYTF

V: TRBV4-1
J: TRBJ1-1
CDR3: CASSRNGGQGAQMNTEAFF

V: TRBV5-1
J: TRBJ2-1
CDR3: CASSPRKRGGYNEQFF

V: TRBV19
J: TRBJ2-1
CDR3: CASSIRGQVYNEQFF

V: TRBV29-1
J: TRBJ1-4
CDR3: CSVGTGDFEKLFF

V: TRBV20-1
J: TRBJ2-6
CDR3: CSARDLIASANVLTF

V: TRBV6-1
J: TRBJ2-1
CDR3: CASSPRATTFNEQFF

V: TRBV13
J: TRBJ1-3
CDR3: CASTFSGGAGNTIYF